These 27 T cell receptor beta chains share one sample of origin, sequenced in a study of blood T cell repertoires in COVID-19. Method: immunoSEQ multiplex PCR; TCRdb's copy keeps in-frame clones and lacks some. Of approximately 250,000 clones listed, around 83% are singletons. Sequencing used peripheral blood. The receptors shown here come from a woman in her 40s who had recovered from COVID-19.

This clone was seen just once. V is TRBV2 and J is TRBJ2-5, with D maybe TRBD2 (5 bases). V was pared by 2 bases and J by 1 base, with 8 bases between. Germline CDR1 reads SNHLY; CDR2 reads FYNNEI. The CDR3 loop spans 14 amino acids. The CDR3 DNA reads TGTGCCAGCAGTGAAAATGCGGGCCAAGAGACCCAGTACTTC. This codes for CASSENAGQETQYF.

The chain uses TRBV2 and TRBJ2-2, with 12 bases that match TRBD2. V was pared by 7 bases and J by 6 bases, with 6 bases of the junction left unmatched. CDR1 SNHLY and CDR2 FYNNEI come from the germline V gene. This CDR3 is 15 amino acids long. The DNA of the CDR3 is TGTGCCAGCACTATGACTAGCGGGGGCGCCGGGGAGCTGTTTTTT. This sequence encodes CASTMTSGGAGELFF.

This chain connects TRBV6-6 to TRBJ2-1; D may be TRBD2 (5 bases). Trimming shortened V by 4 bases and J by 10 bases, and 11 bases separated the two germline ends. Germline V gives CDR1 MNHNY, CDR2 SVGAGI (reference sequence). The CDR3 is 12 residues long. This chain's CDR3 is CASSSVGEEQFF. DNA of the CDR3: TGTGCCAGCAGTTCAGTGGGAGAAGAGCAGTTCTTC.

In its sample, this clone was seen a few times. V and J are TRBV5-1 and TRBJ2-1; 9 bases are a match to TRBD2. The CDR3 loop spans 15 amino acids. Per germline, CDR1 SGHRS and CDR2 YFSETQ. V lost 1 base, J lost 2 bases, and 1 base stayed unmatched. CDR3 in DNA: TGCGCCAGCAGCTTGCGACTAGCGGCCTACAATGAGCAGTTCTTC. Translating gives CASSLRLAAYNEQFF.

This clone was picked up one time. The chain recombines TRBV5-1 with TRBJ1-2; D is possibly TRBD1 (5 bases). Trimming removed 4 bases at V and 3 bases at J, with 10 bases between. This CDR3 is built from 13 residues. Germline loops: CDR1 SGHRS, CDR2 YFSETQ. Here the CDR3 reads CASSLGGDYGYTF. In DNA, the CDR3 is TGCGCCAGCAGCCTCGGGGGGGACTATGGCTACACCTTC.

The chain recombines TRBV2 with TRBJ1-1; TRBD1 is a possible D gene (6 bases). Germline V lookup: CDR1 SNHLY, CDR2 FYNNEI. V lost 3 bases, J lost 11 bases, and 13 bases lay in between. This CDR3 has 12 residues. In DNA form, the CDR3 reads TGTGCCAGCAGTGATAAGGCAGGGGAGGCTTTCTTT. It encodes CASSDKAGEAFF.

This sequence joins TRBV6-5 and TRBJ2-2; TRBD1 agrees at 8 bases. V lost 8 bases and J lost 1; bases outside the gene matches: 6. CDR1 and CDR2 (germline): MNHEY, SVGAGI. This CDR3 has 15 amino acids. The CDR3 here is CASRRTGRNTGELFF. The CDR3 bases are TGTGCCAGCCGCCGGACAGGGAGGAACACCGGGGAGCTGTTTTTT.

The gene calls are TRBV7-8 and TRBJ1-5, with D hard to call. This CDR3 spans 10 amino acids. Trimming took 8 bases from V and 9 from J, leaving 8 bases between them. Germline loops: CDR1 SGHVS, CDR2 FQNEAQ. CDR3 nucleotides: TGTGCCAGCTTTCTCGGGCCCCAGCATTTT. The encoded protein is CASFLGPQHF. The entire variable domain, with the rest obtained from reference TRBV7-8 and TRBJ1-5, is as follows: GAGVSQSPRYKVAKRGQDVALRCDPISGHVSLFWYQQALGQGPEFLTYFQNEAQLDKSGLPSDRFFAERPEGSVSTLKIQRTQQEDSAVYLCASFLGPQHFGDGTRLSIL.

In this sample, this clone turned up once. V usage is TRBV5-1 and J usage is TRBJ2-5; no clear D. This CDR3 has 15 residues. The V end was cut by 2 bases, the J end by 1 base, with 12 bases between. Germline lookup yields CDR1 SGHRS and CDR2 YFSETQ. This CDR3 reads CASSLVNSLQETQYF. The DNA of the CDR3 is TGCGCCAGCAGCTTAGTCAACTCCCTCCAAGAGACCCAGTACTTC.

This clone was detected only once. The chain uses TRBV23-1 and TRBJ2-1; 8 bases agree with TRBD2. TRBV23-1 is recorded as an ORF, its role being uncertain. The CDR3 sequence is 15 residues long. After removal of 2 bases from V and 7 bases from J, the junction contained 7 bases not matched to a gene. Written as DNA, the CDR3 is TGCGCCAGCAGTCAACCTCCGGGACTAGAAAATGAGCAGTTCTTC. As protein: CASSQPPGLENEQFF.

The genes are TRBV6-5 and TRBJ2-5; tentative D call: TRBD1 (6 bases). The CDR3 covers 13 residues. Trimming removed 4 bases at V and 2 bases at J, with 8 bases between. CDR1 is MNHEY and CDR2 is SVGAGI in the germline V gene. CDR3 region: CASSSGAQETQYF. The CDR3 DNA reads TGTGCCAGCAGTTCAGGGGCGCAAGAGACCCAGTACTTC.

The V and J genes are TRBV3-1 (or the pseudogene TRBV3-2) and TRBJ1-6; tentative D call: TRBD1 (5 bases). The germline V gene encodes CDR1 LGHDT and CDR2 YNNKEL (reference sequence). This CDR3 comprises 15 residues. The V end was cut by 1 base, the J end by 8 bases, with 12 bases between. CDR3 protein: CASSQVGGYDSPLHF. The CDR3 region has the DNA TGTGCCAGCAGCCAAGTCGGGGGTTACGATTCACCCCTCCACTTT.

This clone was counted at least ten times. This chain connects TRBV7-9 to TRBJ2-5; D perhaps matches TRBD2 (5 bases). The germline V gene has CDR1 SEHNR and CDR2 FQNEAQ (reference sequence). This CDR3 region has 13 residues. With 5 bases removed from V and 5 bases from J, the gap between germline ends came to 12 bases. The CDR3 spells CASSQSGGETQYF. The CDR3 coding sequence is TGTGCCAGCAGCCAATCCGGCGGGGAGACCCAGTACTTC.

J is TRBJ1-6 and V is TRBV6-1; D is possibly TRBD1 (6 bases). The length of the CDR3 is 16 residues. The V end was cut by 1 base, the J end by 7 bases, with 14 bases between. Germline V lookup: CDR1 MNHNS, CDR2 SASEGT. The CDR3 sequence is CASSEGSGTLNSPLHF. DNA of the CDR3: TGTGCCAGCAGTGAAGGCTCTGGGACACTAAATTCACCCCTCCACTTT.

This chain uses TRBV7-9 with TRBJ2-2; 10 bases agree with TRBD1. J gave up 1 base and V 5 bases, and 1 base lay outside the gene matches. The CDR3 has 15 amino acids. Germline assignment: CDR1 SEHNR and CDR2 FQNEAQ (reference sequence). The CDR3 region has the DNA TGTGCCAGCAGCCGGGACAGGGGGAACACCGGGGAGCTGTTTTTT. It yields the protein CASSRDRGNTGELFF.

This clone is a singleton in its sample. This rearrangement joins TRBV5-6 to TRBJ1-1; the match to TRBD1 covers 8 bases. Germline V gene sequence: CDR1 SGHDT, CDR2 YYEEEE. J was trimmed by 1 base and V by 4 bases; bases with no gene match: 3. The CDR3 extends over 14 amino acids. CDR3 bases: TGTGCCAGCAGCCGTACAGGGGGGAACACTGAAGCTTTCTTT. Translated, it gives CASSRTGGNTEAFF.

This clone was detected only once. The chain employs TRBV28 and TRBJ2-5; 7 positions agree with TRBD2. CDR1 and CDR2 from the germline V gene are MDHEN and SYDVKM. V dropped 5 bases and J dropped 1; count of bases not matched to a gene: 13. The CDR3 consists of 17 residues. In nucleotides, the CDR3 is TGTGCCAGCAGTCCCCCGGGGAGGGCAGGACTCCAAGAGACCCAGTACTTC. Its protein is CASSPPGRAGLQETQYF.

V is TRBV6-5 and J is TRBJ1-2; D remains unclear. Trimming cost V 0 bases and J 0 bases, with 11 bases left between them. Germline lookup yields CDR1 MNHEY and CDR2 SVGAGI. CDR3 size: 16 residues. CDR3 bases: TGTGCCAGCAGTTACTCGTTCGGAGGGACTAACTATGGCTACACCTTC. It codes for CASSYSFGGTNYGYTF.

The rearrangement links TRBV5-1 to TRBJ1-4; D not certain. This CDR3 is 13 amino acids long. The germline V gene has CDR1 SGHRS and CDR2 YFSETQ. Trimming took 4 bases from V and 11 from J, leaving 15 bases between them. The CDR3 here is CASSPVQEGKLFF. CDR3 bases: TGCGCCAGCAGCCCCGTTCAGGAGGGTAAACTGTTTTTT.

V and J are TRBV7-6 and TRBJ1-1; the match to TRBD1 covers 8 bases. CDR1 is SGHVS, CDR2 FNYEAQ, per germline. J gave up 6 bases and V 1 base, and 10 bases lay outside the gene matches. The CDR3 sequence is 16 residues long. DNA of the CDR3: TGTGCCAGCAGCTTAGGATCCGTGCAGGGGGCCTCTGAAGCTTTCTTT. Translation gives CASSLGSVQGASEAFF. Using reference TRBV7-6 and TRBJ1-1 for the parts outside the CDR3, the full variable domain is GAGVSQSPRYKVTKRGQDVALRCDPISGHVSLYWYRQALGQGPEFLTYFNYEAQQDKSGLPNDRFSAERPEGSISTLTIQRTEQRDSAMYRCASSLGSVQGASEAFFGQGTRLTVV.

The V call is TRBV6-1, the J call TRBJ2-5, with D tentatively TRBD2 (6 bases). The CDR3 spans 14 residues. Germline CDR1 and CDR2: MNHNS and SASEGT. V was clipped by 3 bases and J by 6 bases, with 14 bases between them. In DNA, the CDR3 is TGTGCCAGCAGTGATGGTCCGGGGGTTAAGACCCAGTACTTC. Amino acid sequence: CASSDGPGVKTQYF.

This clone showed up just once. The V call is TRBV30, the J call TRBJ2-7; tentatively, D is TRBD1 (5 bases). The CDR3 has 11 residues. Trimming left V 6 bases short and J 6 bases short, with 12 bases between. The germline gives CDR1 GTSNPN, CDR2 SVGIG (reference sequence). The CDR3: CACNQGSEQYF. CDR3 DNA: TGTGCCTGTAACCAGGGTAGCGAGCAGTACTTC.

This chain uses TRBV30 with TRBJ2-3, with 10 bases identical to TRBD2. CDR1 and CDR2 (germline): GTSNPN, SVGIG (reference sequence). The CDR3 is 13 amino acids. Trimming cost V 8 bases and J 7 bases; bases outside gene matches: 9. Written as DNA, the CDR3 is TGTGCCCTGAGCGGGGGGGAAATTTATACGCAGTATTTT. Protein: CALSGGEIYTQYF. Looking up the rest from reference TRBV30 and TRBJ2-3 gives the full variable domain: SQTIHQWPATLVQPVGSPLSLECTVEGTSNPNLYWYRQAAGRGLQLLFYSVGIGQISSEVPQNLSASRPQDRQFILSSKKLLLSDSGFYLCALSGGEIYTQYFGPGTRLTVL.

The genes are TRBV6-6 and TRBJ1-1, with D possibly matching TRBD1 (5 bases). The CDR3 is made up of 14 amino acids. CDR1 is MNHNY and CDR2 is SVGAGI in the germline V gene (reference sequence). Trimming pared 0 bases from V and 0 bases from J, leaving 5 bases between. The CDR3 sequence is CASSYSGVNTEAFF. The CDR3 nucleotides read TGTGCCAGCAGTTACTCAGGGGTGAACACTGAAGCTTTCTTT.

This clone was observed a handful of times. The chain links TRBV5-1 to TRBJ1-6, with unresolved D. The CDR3 totals 17 residues. V was shortened by 5 bases and J by 6 bases, with 21 bases between the two germline ends. CDR1 and CDR2 (germline): SGHRS, YFSETQ. CDR3 bases: TGCGCCAGCAGATTCGTAATGGGCCCCAGCTCTAATTCACCCCTCCACTTT. Its protein is CASRFVMGPSSNSPLHF.

The chain joins TRBV3-1 (or the pseudogene TRBV3-2) to TRBJ1-4; D remains ambiguous. The length of the CDR3 is 14 residues. The V end lost 2 bases, the J end lost 13 bases, and 17 bases lay between the germline ends. Germline V gene data show CDR1 as LGHDT and CDR2 as YNNKEL (reference sequence). As DNA, the CDR3 is TGTGCCAGCAGCCAATCCTCGCCTATGACGGGACTGTTTTTT. This sequence encodes CASSQSSPMTGLFF.

The V and J genes are TRBV18 and TRBJ1-1; D perhaps matches TRBD1 (5 bases). Trimming took off 5 bases at V and 6 bases at J, with 10 bases between the two ends. Looked up from germline, CDR1 is KGHSH and CDR2 is LQKENI. This CDR3 has 12 amino acids. CDR3 amino acids: CASSESGAEAFF. In nucleotides, the CDR3 is TGTGCCAGCTCAGAATCGGGGGCTGAAGCTTTCTTT. Looking up the rest from reference TRBV18 and TRBJ1-1 gives the full variable domain: NAGVMQNPRHLVRRRGQEARLRCSPMKGHSHVYWYRQLPEEGLKFMVYLQKENIIDESGMPKERFSAEFPKEGPSILRIQQVVRGDSAAYFCASSESGAEAFFGQGTRLTVV.